Presented here are 18 T cell receptor beta chains from one specimen sequenced in a study of T cells in Graves' hyperthyroidism and ophthalmopathy. From RNA transcripts, TCR beta CDR3 regions were amplified. With the HTBI primer set, the TCR CDR3 went through a first round of RT-PCR. TCRdb reanalysed the multiplex PCR reads using MiXCR and keeps one entry per CDR3 protein. The sample holds a few hundred thousand distinct CDR3 sequences, around 14% seen once. The material sequenced was blood. The receptors stem from a woman aged 25-40 years with Graves' hyperthyroidism.

The chain couples TRBV10-2 to TRBJ1-2; 10 nucleotides agree with TRBD1. The germline gives CDR1 WSHSY, CDR2 SAAADI. V was pared by 7 bases and J by 2 bases, with 7 bases of the junction left unmatched. This CDR3 has 15 amino acids. DNA of the CDR3: TGCGCCAGCACCAGTGGACAGGGGGTCAACTATGGCTACACCTTC. Its translation: CASTSGQGVNYGYTF.

This rearrangement joins TRBV29-1 to TRBJ1-2, with D perhaps matching TRBD1 (5 bases). With 3 bases removed from V and 4 bases from J, the gap between germline ends came to 9 bases. CDR3 length: 12 amino acids. Germline V lookup: CDR1 SQVTM, CDR2 ANQGSEA. CDR3 DNA: TGCAGCGTTGATGGGGGACTCTATGGCTACACCTTC. Amino acid sequence: CSVDGGLYGYTF. Using reference TRBV29-1 and TRBJ1-2 for the parts outside the CDR3, the full variable domain is SAVISQKPSRDICQRGTSLTIQCQVDSQVTMMFWYRQQPGQSLTLIATANQGSEATYESGFVIDKFPISRPNLTFSTLTVSNMSPEDSSIYLCSVDGGLYGYTFGSGTRLTVV.

This rearrangement joins TRBV7-3 to TRBJ2-1; possibly TRBD1 or TRBD2 for D (5 bases each). Germline CDR1 is SGHTA and CDR2 is FQGTGA. Trimming took 5 bases from V and 5 from J, leaving 16 bases between them. This CDR3 is built from 15 residues. The CDR3 coding sequence is TGTGCCAGCAGCAGGGGCCATACCGGGAACAATGAGCAGTTCTTC. Protein sequence: CASSRGHTGNNEQFF.

This clonotype was seen a few times. The chain has TRBV30 and TRBJ1-1; D possibly corresponds to TRBD1 (6 bases). From germline, CDR1 is GTSNPN and CDR2 SVGIG (reference sequence). This CDR3 comprises 14 residues. Trimming took off 5 bases at V and 5 bases at J, with 18 bases between the two ends. The CDR3 DNA is TGTGCCTGGGGAACAAATTGGGGGGCGACTGAAGCTTTCTTT. This encodes CAWGTNWGATEAFF. The whole variable domain, remainder taken from reference TRBV30 and TRBJ1-1, is SQTIHQWPATLVQPVGSPLSLECTVEGTSNPNLYWYRQAAGRGLQLLFYSVGIGQISSEVPQNLSASRPQDRQFILSSKKLLLSDSGFYLCAWGTNWGATEAFFGQGTRLTVV.

This clonotype was found a few times. The V gene is TRBV10-3, the J gene TRBJ2-3, with TRBD2 identical over 14 bases. This CDR3 is built from 15 residues. With 10 bases clipped from V and 6 bases from J, the junction kept 9 bases outside the gene matches. The germline gives CDR1 ENHRY, CDR2 SYGVKD. This CDR3 reads CATLGLAGGLDTQYF. The DNA of the CDR3 is TGTGCCACCCTTGGACTAGCGGGAGGTTTGGATACGCAGTATTTT.

This clonotype was observed many times. The chain combines TRBV29-1 with TRBJ2-7; D not resolved. Germline loops: CDR1 SQVTM, CDR2 ANQGSEA. The V end was cut by 4 bases, the J end by 3 bases, with 19 bases between. The CDR3 runs 15 residues. CDR3 DNA sequence: TGCAGCGTTGGGTATCAGCGACCAACGAGCTACGAGCAGTACTTC. Its protein product is CSVGYQRPTSYEQYF.

This clonotype occurred many times. In DNA form, the CDR3 reads TGTGCCAGCAGTTTACTCGGTAGCGGGGAGAATGAGCAGTTCTTC. Translating gives CASSLLGSGENEQFF. The chain employs TRBV12-3 or TRBV12-4 and TRBJ2-1, with 8 nucleotides matching TRBD2. J was trimmed by 7 bases and V by 2 bases; bases with no gene match: 7. CDR3 size: 15 residues.

This clonotype came up a few times. CDR3 sequence (DNA): TGTGCCACCAGTGACGACGGATACACAGATACGCAGTATTTT. It yields the protein CATSDDGYTDTQYF. The chain is built from TRBV24-1 and TRBJ2-3, with no clear D. CDR1 is KGHDR and CDR2 is SFDVKD in the germline V gene. The CDR3 sequence is 14 residues long. The V gene lost 4 bases and the J gene lost 2 bases, with 9 bases spanning the gap.

In its sample, this clonotype was seen a few times. J is TRBJ1-1 and V is TRBV11-2; no clear D gene. This CDR3 is built from 15 residues. Between the trimmed V and J ends, which lost 6 bases and 1 base, there was a span of 15 bases. CDR1 and CDR2 from the germline V gene are SGHAT and FQNNGV. Here the CDR3 reads CASSPSSAGNTEAFF. DNA for the CDR3: TGTGCCAGCAGTCCTAGCTCCGCGGGGAACACTGAAGCTTTCTTT. The full variable domain, in which reference TRBV11-2 and TRBJ1-1 provide the parts outside the CDR3, is EAGVAQSPRYKIIEKRQSVAFWCNPISGHATLYWYQQILGQGPKLLIQFQNNGVVDDSQLPKDRFSAERLKGVDSTLKIQPAKLEDSAVYLCASSPSSAGNTEAFFGQGTRLTVV.

This clonotype showed up just a few times. The V call is TRBV5-1, the J call TRBJ2-3; no clear D gene. Germline values: CDR1 SGHRS, CDR2 YFSETQ. The CDR3 is made up of 15 amino acids. Trimming stripped 0 bases from V and 3 bases from J, with 11 bases between. CDR3 coding DNA: TGCGCCAGCAGCTTGGAAAGGGTGGGGACAGATACGCAGTATTTT. It codes for CASSLERVGTDTQYF.

The V call is TRBV20-1, the J call TRBJ2-1; D tentatively reads TRBD1 or TRBD2 (5 bases each). CDR3 size: 13 residues. Germline V gene lookup returns CDR1 DFQATT and CDR2 SNEGSKA (reference sequence). Written as DNA, the CDR3 is TGCACCCTGGGACCCGGCTCCTACAATGAGCAGTTCTTC. Its translation: CTLGPGSYNEQFF.

Concerning this clonotype itself: Compared with germline, one end of the junction differs, possibly owing to a read error. The chain recombines TRBV7-2 with TRBJ2-1; D is uncertain. The CDR3 is 13 amino acids. Germline CDR1 and CDR2: SGHTA and FQGNSA. CDR3 DNA sequence: TGTGCCGGCAGCTTAGCCAGGACCTACGAGCAGTTCTTC. It specifies CAGSLARTYEQFF.

The chain carries TRBV6-1 and TRBJ2-5; 8 positions match TRBD2. Germline assignment: CDR1 MNHNS and CDR2 SASEGT. V was pared by 4 bases and J by 5 bases, with 6 bases of the junction left unmatched. The CDR3 runs to 14 residues. The DNA of the CDR3 is TGTGCCAGCAGTGGGGTAGCGGGAACGGAGACCCAGTACTTC. It translates to CASSGVAGTETQYF.

This clonotype was counted at least ten times. The chain recombines TRBV6-1 with TRBJ2-1; D is perhaps TRBD1 (5 bases). The V gene's germline CDR1 is MNHNS and CDR2 SASEGT. The V end lost 5 bases, the J end lost 6 bases, and 8 bases lay between the germline ends. The CDR3 totals 12 residues. The CDR3 loop is CASSQRGNEQFF. For the CDR3, the DNA is TGTGCCAGCAGTCAAAGGGGCAATGAGCAGTTCTTC.

The chain recombines TRBV11-2 with TRBJ2-3; 7 bases align to TRBD2. The germline gives CDR1 SGHAT, CDR2 FQNNGV. The CDR3 covers 17 residues. After removal of 5 bases from V and 2 bases from J, the junction contained 13 bases not matched to a gene. The CDR3 spells CASSQNGRGDLTDTQYF. CDR3 sequence (DNA): TGTGCCAGCAGCCAAAATGGCCGGGGGGACCTCACAGATACGCAGTATTTT.

The chain uses TRBV7-2 and TRBJ2-5; D unresolved. The V and J ends lost 1 base and 7 bases respectively, with 4 bases between them. This CDR3 contains 11 residues. Germline assignment: CDR1 SGHTA and CDR2 FQGNSA. The CDR3 is CASSLVPTQYF. The CDR3 nucleotides read TGTGCCAGCAGCTTAGTCCCGACCCAGTACTTC.

A few counts support this clonotype. This chain joins TRBV12-3 or TRBV12-4 and TRBJ2-3; 8 bases align to TRBD2. Germline trimming cut 5 bases from V and 6 bases from J; bases unmatched to any gene: 16. CDR3 length: 17 residues. CDR3: CASSAFHGGARVDTQYF. In DNA, the CDR3 is TGTGCCAGCAGTGCATTCCACGGGGGGGCAAGGGTGGATACGCAGTATTTT.

Worth noting for this clonotype: A read error may explain this, as a much larger clone is one base away. V gene TRBV30 combines with J gene TRBJ1-4; no clear D. This CDR3 has 12 amino acids. The ends were cut back, 0 bases at V and 11 bases at J, with 10 bases in the middle. Germline V gives CDR1 GTSNPN, CDR2 SVGIG (reference sequence). CDR3 sequence reads: CAWSVLGDKLFF. The CDR3 DNA follows: TGTGCCTGGAGTGTATTAGGTGATAAACTGTTTTTT.